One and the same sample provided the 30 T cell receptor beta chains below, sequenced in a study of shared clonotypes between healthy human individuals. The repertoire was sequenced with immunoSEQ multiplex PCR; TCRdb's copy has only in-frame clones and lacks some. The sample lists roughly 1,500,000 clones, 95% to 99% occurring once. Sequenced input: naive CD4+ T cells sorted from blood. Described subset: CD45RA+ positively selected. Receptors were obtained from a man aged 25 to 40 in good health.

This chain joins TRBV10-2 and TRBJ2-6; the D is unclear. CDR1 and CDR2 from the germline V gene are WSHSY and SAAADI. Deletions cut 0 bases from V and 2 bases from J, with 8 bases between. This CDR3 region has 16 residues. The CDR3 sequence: CASSESHTPGANVLTF. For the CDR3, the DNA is TGCGCCAGCAGTGAGTCGCACACCCCTGGGGCCAACGTCCTGACTTTC.

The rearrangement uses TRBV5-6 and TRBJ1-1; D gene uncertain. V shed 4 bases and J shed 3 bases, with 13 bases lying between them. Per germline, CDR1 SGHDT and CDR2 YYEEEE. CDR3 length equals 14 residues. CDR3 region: CASSRTLSYTEAFF. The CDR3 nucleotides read TGTGCCAGCAGCCGGACCCTATCGTACACTGAAGCTTTCTTT.

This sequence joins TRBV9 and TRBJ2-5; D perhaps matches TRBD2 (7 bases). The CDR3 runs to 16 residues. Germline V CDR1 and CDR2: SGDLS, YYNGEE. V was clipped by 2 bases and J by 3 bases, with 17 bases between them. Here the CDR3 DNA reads TGTGCCAGCAGCGTCGGGGGCGGGAGCAGGGAAGAGACCCAGTACTTC. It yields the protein CASSVGGGSREETQYF.

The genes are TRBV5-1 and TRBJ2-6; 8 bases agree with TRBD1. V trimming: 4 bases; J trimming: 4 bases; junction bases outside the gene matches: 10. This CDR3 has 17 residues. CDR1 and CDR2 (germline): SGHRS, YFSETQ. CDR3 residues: CASSPGTGTSGANVLTF. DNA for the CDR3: TGCGCCAGCAGCCCCGGGACAGGAACATCCGGGGCCAACGTCCTGACTTTC.

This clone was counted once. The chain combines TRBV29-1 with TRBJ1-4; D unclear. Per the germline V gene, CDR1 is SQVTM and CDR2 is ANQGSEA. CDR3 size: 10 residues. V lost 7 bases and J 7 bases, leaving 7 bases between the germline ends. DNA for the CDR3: TGCAGCGCCGCTGGTGAAAAACTGTTTTTT. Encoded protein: CSAAGEKLFF.

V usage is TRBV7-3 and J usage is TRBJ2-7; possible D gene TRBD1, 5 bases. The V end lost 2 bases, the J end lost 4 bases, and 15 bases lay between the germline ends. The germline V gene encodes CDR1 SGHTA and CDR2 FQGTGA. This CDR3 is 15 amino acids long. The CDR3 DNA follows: TGTGCCAGCAGCTTATTCCCGACAGAGAGGTACGAGCAGTACTTC. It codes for CASSLFPTERYEQYF.

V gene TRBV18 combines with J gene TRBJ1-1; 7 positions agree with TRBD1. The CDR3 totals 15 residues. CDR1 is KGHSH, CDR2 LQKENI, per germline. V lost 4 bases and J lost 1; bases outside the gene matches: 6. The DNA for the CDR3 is TGTGCCAGCTCACAACAGGGGTCCGGGAACACTGAAGCTTTCTTT. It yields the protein CASSQQGSGNTEAFF.

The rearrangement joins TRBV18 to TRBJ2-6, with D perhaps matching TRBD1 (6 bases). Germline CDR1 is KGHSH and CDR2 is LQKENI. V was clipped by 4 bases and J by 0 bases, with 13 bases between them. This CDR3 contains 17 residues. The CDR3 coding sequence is TGTGCCAGCTCACTTAGGACAGAACACTCTGGGGCCAACGTCCTGACTTTC. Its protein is CASSLRTEHSGANVLTF.

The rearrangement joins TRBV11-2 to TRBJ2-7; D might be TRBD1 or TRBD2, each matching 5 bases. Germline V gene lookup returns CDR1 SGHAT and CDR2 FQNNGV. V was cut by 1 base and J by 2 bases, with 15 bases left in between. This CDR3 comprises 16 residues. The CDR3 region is CASSLVPGTEPYEQYF. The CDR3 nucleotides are TGTGCCAGCAGCTTAGTTCCCGGGACGGAACCCTACGAGCAGTACTTC.

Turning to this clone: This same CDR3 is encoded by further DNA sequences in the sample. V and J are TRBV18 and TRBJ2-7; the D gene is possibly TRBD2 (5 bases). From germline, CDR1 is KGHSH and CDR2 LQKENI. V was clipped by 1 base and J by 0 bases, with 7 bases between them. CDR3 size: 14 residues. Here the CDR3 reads CASSPQRTSYEQYF. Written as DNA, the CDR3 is TGTGCCAGCTCACCACAGCGGACCTCCTACGAGCAGTACTTC. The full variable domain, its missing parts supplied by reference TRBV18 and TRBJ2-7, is NAGVMQNPRHLVRRRGQEARLRCSPMKGHSHVYWYRQLPEEGLKFMVYLQKENIIDESGMPKERFSAEFPKEGPSILRIQQVVRGDSAAYFCASSPQRTSYEQYFGPGTRLTVT.

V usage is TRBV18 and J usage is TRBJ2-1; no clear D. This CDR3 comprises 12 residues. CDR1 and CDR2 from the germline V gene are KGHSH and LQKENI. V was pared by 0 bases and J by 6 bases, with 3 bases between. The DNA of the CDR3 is TGTGCCAGCTCACCACCCGCCAATGAGCAGTTCTTC. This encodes CASSPPANEQFF.

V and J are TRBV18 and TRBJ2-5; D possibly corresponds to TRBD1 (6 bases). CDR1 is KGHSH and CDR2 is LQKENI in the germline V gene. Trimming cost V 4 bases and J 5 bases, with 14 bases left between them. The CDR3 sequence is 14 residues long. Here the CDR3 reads CASSRNREEETQYF. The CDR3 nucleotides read TGTGCCAGCTCACGTAACAGGGAAGAGGAGACCCAGTACTTC.

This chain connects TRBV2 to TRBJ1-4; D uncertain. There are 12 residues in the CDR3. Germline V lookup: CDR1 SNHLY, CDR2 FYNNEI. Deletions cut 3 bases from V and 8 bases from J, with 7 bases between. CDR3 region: CASSDGREKLFF. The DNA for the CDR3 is TGTGCCAGCAGTGACGGAAGGGAAAAACTGTTTTTT.

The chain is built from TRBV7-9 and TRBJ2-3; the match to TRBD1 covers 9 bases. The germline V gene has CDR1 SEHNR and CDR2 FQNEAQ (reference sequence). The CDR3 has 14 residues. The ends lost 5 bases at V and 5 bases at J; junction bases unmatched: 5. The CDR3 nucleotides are TGTGCCAGCAGCCGAGGACAGGGGATAGATACGCAGTATTTT. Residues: CASSRGQGIDTQYF.

The chain's CDR3 is CASSSPGDEQYF. In nucleotides, the CDR3 is TGTGCCAGCAGCTCTCCTGGGGACGAGCAGTACTTC. The chain couples TRBV7-9 to TRBJ2-7; no definite D call. Germline V CDR1 and CDR2: SEHNR, FQNEAQ (reference sequence). V lost 4 bases to trimming and J lost 5 bases, with 9 bases between them. This CDR3 is built from 12 residues.

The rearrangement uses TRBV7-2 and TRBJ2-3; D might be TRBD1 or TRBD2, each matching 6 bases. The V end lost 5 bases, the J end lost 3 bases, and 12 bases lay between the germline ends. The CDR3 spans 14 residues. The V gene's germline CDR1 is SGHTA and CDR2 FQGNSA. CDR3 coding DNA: TGTGCCAGCAGCCCGGAGGGGGATACAGATACGCAGTATTTT. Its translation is CASSPEGDTDTQYF.

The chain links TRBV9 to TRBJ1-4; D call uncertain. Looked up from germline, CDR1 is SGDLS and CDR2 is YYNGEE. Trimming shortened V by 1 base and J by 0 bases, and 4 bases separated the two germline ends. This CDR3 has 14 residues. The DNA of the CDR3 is TGTGCCAGCAGCGTATCAACAACTAATGAAAAACTGTTTTTT. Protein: CASSVSTTNEKLFF.

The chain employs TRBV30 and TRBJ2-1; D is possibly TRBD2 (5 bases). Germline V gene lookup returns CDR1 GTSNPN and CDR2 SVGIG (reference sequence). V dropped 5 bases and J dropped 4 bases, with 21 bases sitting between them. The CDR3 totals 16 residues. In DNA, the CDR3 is TGTGCCTGGGGCGGCAGACCAGGACTTCGTTACAATGAGCAGTTCTTC. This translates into CAWGGRPGLRYNEQFF.

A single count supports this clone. CDR3 bases: TGTGCCAGCAGCCGTCGAACAGATACGCAGTATTTT. Protein product: CASSRRTDTQYF. The chain has TRBV5-4 and TRBJ2-3; D is uncertain. The CDR3 totals 12 residues. The germline gives CDR1 SGHNT, CDR2 YYREEE (reference sequence). The V gene lost 4 bases and the J gene lost 3 bases, with 6 bases spanning the gap.

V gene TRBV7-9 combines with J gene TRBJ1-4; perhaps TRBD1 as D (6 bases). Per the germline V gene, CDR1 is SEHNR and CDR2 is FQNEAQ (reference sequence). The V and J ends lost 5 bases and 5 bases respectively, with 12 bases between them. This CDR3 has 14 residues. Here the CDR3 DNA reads TGTGCCAGCAGCATGGACAGAGGAAATGAAAAACTGTTTTTT. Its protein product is CASSMDRGNEKLFF.

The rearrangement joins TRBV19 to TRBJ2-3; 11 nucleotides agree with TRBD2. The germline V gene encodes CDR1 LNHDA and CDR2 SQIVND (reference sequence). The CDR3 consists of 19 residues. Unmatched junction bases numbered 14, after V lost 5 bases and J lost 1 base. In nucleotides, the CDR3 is TGTGCCAGTAGTCGGAGCCCCGGGACTAGCGGAGAACGCACAGATACGCAGTATTTT. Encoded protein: CASSRSPGTSGERTDTQYF.

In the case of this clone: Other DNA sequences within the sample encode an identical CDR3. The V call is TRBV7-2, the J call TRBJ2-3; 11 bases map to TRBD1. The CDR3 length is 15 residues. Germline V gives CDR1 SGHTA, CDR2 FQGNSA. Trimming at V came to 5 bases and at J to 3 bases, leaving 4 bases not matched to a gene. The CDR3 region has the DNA TGTGCCAGCAGCCCGGACAGGGGGCTGACAGATACGCAGTATTTT. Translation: CASSPDRGLTDTQYF.

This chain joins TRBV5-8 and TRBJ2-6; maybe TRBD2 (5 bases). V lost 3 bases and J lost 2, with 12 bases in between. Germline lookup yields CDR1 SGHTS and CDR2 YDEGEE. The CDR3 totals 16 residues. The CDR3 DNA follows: TGTGCCAGCAGCTCACCTGGACTTGCTGGGGCCAACGTCCTGACTTTC. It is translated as CASSSPGLAGANVLTF.

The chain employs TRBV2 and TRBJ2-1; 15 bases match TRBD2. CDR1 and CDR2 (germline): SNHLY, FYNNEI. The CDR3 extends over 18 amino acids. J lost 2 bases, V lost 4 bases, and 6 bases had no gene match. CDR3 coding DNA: TGTGCCAGCAGTGCACCGGGACTAGCGGGAGGTACCTACAATGAGCAGTTCTTC. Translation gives CASSAPGLAGGTYNEQFF.

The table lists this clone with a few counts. The CDR3 sequence is CASTIQSYEQYF. The CDR3 region has the DNA TGTGCCAGCACTATACAGTCCTACGAGCAGTACTTC. The J gene is TRBJ2-7, the V gene TRBV7-9; D ambiguous. CDR3 size: 12 residues. Germline V gene lookup returns CDR1 SEHNR and CDR2 FQNEAQ (reference sequence). V lost 7 bases and J lost 1, with 8 bases in between.

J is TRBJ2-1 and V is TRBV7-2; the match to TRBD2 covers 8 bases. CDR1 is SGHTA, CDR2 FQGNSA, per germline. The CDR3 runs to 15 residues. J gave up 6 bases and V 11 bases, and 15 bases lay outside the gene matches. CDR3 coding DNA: TGTGCCTCCGGGGGGGGAAGCGGAAAGATCAATGAGCAGTTCTTC. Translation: CASGGGSGKINEQFF.

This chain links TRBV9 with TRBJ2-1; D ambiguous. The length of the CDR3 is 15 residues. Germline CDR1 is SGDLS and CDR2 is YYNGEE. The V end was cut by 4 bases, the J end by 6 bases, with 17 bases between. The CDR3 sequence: CASSPRRVIRNEQFF. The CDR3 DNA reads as TGTGCCAGCAGCCCTCGAAGGGTGATCCGCAATGAGCAGTTCTTC.

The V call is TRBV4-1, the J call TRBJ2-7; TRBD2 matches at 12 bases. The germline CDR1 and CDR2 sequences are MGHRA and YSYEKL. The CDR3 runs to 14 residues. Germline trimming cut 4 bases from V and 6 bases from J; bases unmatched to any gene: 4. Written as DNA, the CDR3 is TGCGCCAGCAGCCGACTAGCGGGAGTGGGCGAGCAGTACTTC. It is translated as CASSRLAGVGEQYF.

This CDR3 is CAWSGRDQETQYF. Here the CDR3 DNA reads TGTGCCTGGAGTGGGAGGGACCAAGAGACCCAGTACTTC. This chain uses TRBV30 with TRBJ2-5; D might be TRBD2 (6 bases). Germline CDR1 GTSNPN, CDR2 SVGIG (reference sequence). The V gene lost 1 base and the J gene lost 0 bases, with 6 bases spanning the gap. The CDR3 covers 13 residues.

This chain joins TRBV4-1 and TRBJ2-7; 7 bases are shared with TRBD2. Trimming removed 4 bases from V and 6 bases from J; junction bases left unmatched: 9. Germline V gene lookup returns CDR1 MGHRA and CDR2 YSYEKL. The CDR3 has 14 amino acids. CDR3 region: CASSLFAGEREQYF. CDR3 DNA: TGCGCCAGCAGCCTATTTGCGGGAGAACGCGAGCAGTACTTC.